The entry below describes one T cell receptor (beta chain). Original processing notes: Amplification from reference gene primers served as the basis for estimated nucleated cell counts. Produced via immunoSEQ multiplex PCR; TCRdb's table is partial and in-frame only. Clonal size and the V and J genes are those of that table, whereas D and trimming came from the DNA. The profile shows fewer than 60,000 clones, around 80% of them singletons. The sample belongs to a study of blood T cell repertoires in COVID-19. The CDR3 sequence is 14 residues long. The V gene end was trimmed by 2 bases and the J gene end by 7 bases; junction bases not matched to a gene: 5. Germline CDR1 reads SGHRS; CDR2 reads YFSETQ.

V usage is TRBV5-1 and J usage is TRBJ2-2; 7 bases match TRBD2. This clonotype originated in a man aged 55 to 69 with acute or convalescent COVID-19. What was sequenced was peripheral blood. The CDR3 coding sequence is TGCGCCAGCAGCTTAGGAAGCGGGAACGGGGAGCTGTTTTTT. Its protein is CASSLGSGNGELFF.